This T cell receptor (beta chain) is drawn from a study of blood T cells in healthy people across ages. For the study at large: Roughly one uniquely barcoded beta molecule per two T cells was captured.

As to this clonotype: Its antigen is unidentified. At one of its ends the junction is not consistent with the germline gene, which may arise from a read error.

A second 7 to 11 cycle PCR used barcoded and J-beta primers. No fewer than 3 million CDR3-containing paired-end reads came from each sample. Each CDR3 protein gets one entry after TCRdb re-called the 5' RACE reads with MiXCR. The table has some 940,000 distinct CDR3 sequences, almost 30% seen once. Findings of the study overall: PBMCs left unsorted prevented a conclusive naive versus antigen-experienced comparison.

The data were also submitted as part of a second study, on T cells of mothers and their children.

The source is a woman aged 40 to 50 in good health. Sequences were obtained from blood.

CDR3 amino acids: CAGRLWADRALPYEQYF. The CDR3 nucleotides are TGTGCCGGCAGGTTATGGGCGGACAGGGCACTACCCTACGAGCAGTACTTC. The rearrangement uses TRBV27 and TRBJ2-1; 8 bases are a match to TRBD1. The assigned J gene may be wrong: the sequence end matches TRBJ2-7 better. Germline loops: CDR1 MNHEY, CDR2 SMNVEV (reference sequence). The CDR3 spans 17 residues.